What follows are 31 T cell receptor beta chains derived from one specimen sequenced in a study of blood T cell repertoires in COVID-19 (dated by TCRdb to 2020 to 2021). The library came from the immunoSEQ multiplex PCR assay. The immuneACCESS repertoire file appears here via TCRdb, limited to in-frame rearrangements. These files lack a portion of the clones; in checked studies, under half of the deficit traces to unresolved V genes, and the cause of the others is not known. The sample contains some 290,000 clones, around nine tenths of them found a single time. Approximately 10% of the sample belongs to the ten largest clones. The sample taken for sequencing was peripheral blood. The source is a young woman with COVID-19, enrolled during active disease.

CDR3 DNA: TGTGCCACCAGTGATTCTTCCCACAATGAGCAGTTCTTC. This codes for CATSDSSHNEQFF. The rearrangement links TRBV24-1 to TRBJ2-1; D uncertain. Germline CDR1 KGHDR, CDR2 SFDVKD. V was cut by 2 bases and J by 5 bases, with 6 bases left in between. The CDR3 runs 13 residues.

The CDR3 is CASSSLAGEFRTDTQYF. The CDR3 region has the DNA TGTGCCAGCAGTTCACTAGCGGGAGAGTTTAGGACAGATACGCAGTATTTT. The V and J genes are TRBV28 and TRBJ2-3, with 11 bases aligning to TRBD2. Unmatched junction bases numbered 9, after V lost 4 bases and J lost 3 bases. The CDR3 runs 17 residues. Germline CDR1 MDHEN, CDR2 SYDVKM.

This clone was counted once. The CDR3 DNA sequence: TGTGCCAGCAGCCTCCGACAGGACAGACCCAATTCACCCCTCCACTTT. It specifies CASSLRQDRPNSPLHF. The chain uses TRBV6-2 or TRBV6-3 and TRBJ1-6; maybe TRBD1 (6 bases). Trimming removed 6 bases at V and 7 bases at J, with 19 bases between. The germline CDR1 and CDR2 sequences are MNHEY and SVGEGT. The CDR3 is made up of 16 amino acids.

In this sample, this clone turned up once. The chain carries TRBV14 and TRBJ2-1, with TRBD2 matching over 8 bases. V shed 1 base and J 3 bases; nucleotides not matched to a gene: 8. The CDR3 covers 17 residues. CDR1 SGHDN and CDR2 FVKESK come from the germline V gene. The CDR3 reads CASSQVIEREIYNEQFF. Here the CDR3 DNA reads TGTGCCAGCAGCCAAGTGATCGAGCGGGAGATCTACAATGAGCAGTTCTTC.

This clone was recorded once. The chain links TRBV5-4 to TRBJ1-2, with TRBD1 matching 7 bases. V lost 2 bases to trimming and J lost 3 bases; unmatched junction nucleotides: 7. Germline V lookup: CDR1 SGHNT, CDR2 YYREEE (reference sequence). The length of the CDR3 is 15 residues. The CDR3 DNA reads TGTGCCAGCAGCTTAACAGGGGTTAGGGACTATGGCTACACCTTC. Protein: CASSLTGVRDYGYTF.

This sequence joins TRBV4-3 and TRBJ1-2, with D unresolved. V was trimmed by 0 bases and J by 2 bases, leaving 10 bases between them. The CDR3 runs 15 residues. The V gene's germline CDR1 is LGHNA and CDR2 YSLEER. CDR3 sequence (DNA): TGCGCCAGCAGCCAAGACGAACATCCGAACTATGGCTACACCTTC. As protein: CASSQDEHPNYGYTF.

CDR3 sequence: CASSSTGTGEPRTF. As DNA, the CDR3 is TGTGCCAGCAGTTCGACCGGGACAGGGGAGCCTAGGACCTTC. The chain combines TRBV6-6 with TRBJ1-2; 10 bases map to TRBD1. Germline V CDR1 and CDR2: MNHNY, SVGAGI (reference sequence). V shed 4 bases and J 14 bases; nucleotides not matched to a gene: 13. CDR3 length: 14 residues.

This clone occurred a few times. V usage is TRBV12-3 or TRBV12-4 and J usage is TRBJ1-1; D not resolved. V was trimmed by 7 bases and J by 8 bases, leaving 11 bases between them. The CDR3 is made up of 11 amino acids. The CDR3, as DNA: TGTGCCAGCACCCTAAGGAGGGAAGCTTTCTTT. It specifies CASTLRREAFF.

The V gene is TRBV30, the J gene TRBJ1-3; 7 bases are a match to TRBD1. Germline CDR1 and CDR2: GTSNPN and SVGIG (reference sequence). The V and J ends lost 0 bases and 1 base, in that order; junction bases with no gene match: 9. The CDR3 spans 17 residues. Here the CDR3 reads CAWSVAPTGSSGNTIYF. In nucleotides, the CDR3 is TGTGCCTGGAGTGTAGCCCCGACAGGGTCATCTGGAAACACCATATATTTT.

V gene TRBV19 combines with J gene TRBJ2-5; TRBD2 might be the D (7 bases). CDR1 is LNHDA, CDR2 SQIVND, per germline (reference sequence). V was cut by 3 bases and J by 5 bases, with 19 bases left in between. The length of the CDR3 is 16 residues. This CDR3 is CASSIKARGGRETQYF. CDR3 DNA: TGTGCCAGTAGTATTAAGGCGCGCGGGGGCAGGGAGACCCAGTACTTC.

For the CDR3, the DNA is TGTGCCAGCAGCTTATGGCAAGATACGCAGTATTTT. Protein sequence: CASSLWQDTQYF. The chain uses TRBV11-2 and TRBJ2-3, with unresolved D. CDR1 and CDR2 from the germline V gene are SGHAT and FQNNGV. V lost 2 bases to trimming and J lost 5 bases, with 5 bases between them. This CDR3 spans 12 amino acids.

Concerning this clone: This CDR3 is also generated by other DNA sequences in the sample. This sequence joins TRBV28 and TRBJ2-7, with 8 bases lining up with TRBD1. Germline trimming cut 6 bases from V and 5 bases from J; bases unmatched to any gene: 6. Germline CDR1 is MDHEN and CDR2 is SYDVKM. The length of the CDR3 is 13 residues. The CDR3 region is CASSLDRGHEQYF. CDR3 coding DNA: TGTGCCAGCAGCCTTGACAGGGGCCACGAGCAGTACTTC.

V gene TRBV9 combines with J gene TRBJ2-7; the match to TRBD2 covers 7 bases. This CDR3 contains 14 residues. Germline V gene sequence: CDR1 SGDLS, CDR2 YYNGEE. Germline trimming cut 0 bases from V and 3 bases from J; bases unmatched to any gene: 3. CDR3 sequence reads: CASSVGLADYEQYF. DNA for the CDR3: TGTGCCAGCAGCGTAGGGCTAGCGGACTACGAGCAGTACTTC.

V gene TRBV19 combines with J gene TRBJ2-7; TRBD2 aligns across 8 bases. CDR1 LNHDA and CDR2 SQIVND come from the germline V gene (reference sequence). The V gene end was trimmed by 1 base and the J gene end by 7 bases; junction bases not matched to a gene: 3. The CDR3 loop spans 13 amino acids. The CDR3 nucleotides read TGTGCCAGTAGTATAGGACTAGCGAGTGAGCAGTACTTC. Translation: CASSIGLASEQYF.

As DNA, the CDR3 is TGTGCCAGCAGTGAAACAGGGGCCTACGAGCAGTACTTC. It specifies CASSETGAYEQYF. The gene calls are TRBV2 and TRBJ2-7; 7 positions match TRBD1. This CDR3 has 13 residues. The V and J ends lost 2 bases and 2 bases, in that order; junction bases with no gene match: 0. The germline V gene encodes CDR1 SNHLY and CDR2 FYNNEI.

The chain carries TRBV9 and TRBJ2-1, with TRBD1 as a possible D gene (6 bases). The ends were cut back, 1 base at V and 7 bases at J, with 18 bases in the middle. The CDR3 is 16 amino acids. Germline CDR1 and CDR2: SGDLS and YYNGEE. The CDR3 sequence is CASSVRGGVEGNEQFF. CDR3 nucleotide sequence: TGTGCCAGCAGCGTACGAGGGGGAGTTGAAGGGAATGAGCAGTTCTTC.

The V gene is TRBV4-2, the J gene TRBJ1-6, with D maybe TRBD1 (5 bases). Germline V lookup: CDR1 LGHNA, CDR2 YNFKEQ. V dropped 0 bases and J dropped 8 bases, with 14 bases sitting between them. There are 16 residues in the CDR3. The CDR3 DNA is TGTGCCAGCAGCCAAGACGGGCCGGCGGGGGATTCACCCCTCCACTTT. This encodes CASSQDGPAGDSPLHF.

The genes are TRBV5-5 and TRBJ1-1, with TRBD1 matching 8 bases. CDR3 length equals 15 residues. With V trimmed by 4 bases and J by 5 bases, 10 bases remained unmatched. The germline V gene encodes CDR1 SGHKS and CDR2 YYEKEE (reference sequence). The CDR3 region is CASSRWAGGWTEAFF. The CDR3 coding sequence is TGTGCCAGCAGCCGCTGGGCAGGGGGCTGGACTGAAGCTTTCTTT.

The genes are TRBV28 and TRBJ2-5; a weak D match, TRBD2 (5 bases). Trimming cost V 6 bases and J 8 bases, with 13 bases left between them. Germline CDR1 reads MDHEN; CDR2 reads SYDVKM. The CDR3 is 12 residues long. Here the CDR3 DNA reads TGTGCCAGCAGAAGTTTGAGGGCCACCCAGTACTTC. It translates to CASRSLRATQYF.

The chain links TRBV5-6 to TRBJ2-7; unclear D gene. This CDR3 has 12 amino acids. Trimming removed 0 bases from V and 4 bases from J, with 5 bases in between. CDR1 and CDR2 (germline): SGHDT, YYEEEE. The DNA for the CDR3 is TGTGCCAGCAGCTTGGTCCCTTACGAGCAGTACTTC. Protein sequence: CASSLVPYEQYF. The full variable domain, completed using reference TRBV5-6 and TRBJ2-7, is DAGVTQSPTHLIKTRGQQVTLRCSPKSGHDTVSWYQQALGQGPQFIFQYYEEEERQRGNFPDRFSGHQFPNYSSELNVNALLLGDSALYLCASSLVPYEQYFGPGTRLTVT.

The chain carries TRBV28 and TRBJ2-5; 7 bases are a match to TRBD2. V shed 4 bases and J 4 bases; nucleotides not matched to a gene: 9. The CDR3 runs 15 residues. Germline V lookup: CDR1 MDHEN, CDR2 SYDVKM. The CDR3 bases are TGTGCCAGCAGTTCACTCCCCCGACTAGCAGAGACCCAGTACTTC. It encodes CASSSLPRLAETQYF.

This clone was counted only a few times. This rearrangement joins TRBV7-2 to TRBJ1-2; 8 positions match TRBD1. The J segment lost 8 bases and the V segment lost 1 base, leaving 12 bases of the junction unmatched. Germline V gives CDR1 SGHTA, CDR2 FQGNSA. This CDR3 is built from 16 residues. CDR3 DNA sequence: TGTGCCAGCAGCTTAGTCAGGGGGACAGGAATGGGAGGCTACACCTTC. Protein: CASSLVRGTGMGGYTF.

The V and J genes are TRBV3-1 (or the pseudogene TRBV3-2) and TRBJ1-6; D gene ambiguous. This CDR3 is 16 amino acids long. Between the trimmed V and J ends, which lost 1 base and 6 bases, there was a span of 13 bases. In germline, CDR1 is LGHDT, CDR2 YNNKEL (reference sequence). CDR3 sequence (DNA): TGTGCCAGCAGCCAAGTTCCCAACGGAGGTAATTCACCCCTCCACTTT. This gives the protein CASSQVPNGGNSPLHF.

This clone was counted only a few times. V and J are TRBV21-1 and TRBJ2-7; the table's D gene call, TRBD2, was not cross checked with the DNA. TRBV21-1 is termed a pseudogene. The CDR3 runs to 17 residues. This CDR3 is CASSGTSGIRSSYEQYF. The DNA of the CDR3 is TGTGCCAGCAGCGGGACTAGCGGGATAAGGAGCTCCTACGAGCAGTACTTC.

The chain uses TRBV7-8 and TRBJ1-5; 9 positions match TRBD1. CDR1 and CDR2 from the germline V gene are SGHVS and FQNEAQ. J was trimmed by 4 bases and V by 5 bases; bases with no gene match: 6. The CDR3 spans 15 residues. DNA for the CDR3: TGTGCCAGCAGCGCGGGACAGGGAGAAAATCAGCCCCAGCATTTT. It is translated as CASSAGQGENQPQHF.

This chain joins TRBV2 and TRBJ2-1; 11 bases match TRBD2. The ends lost 7 bases at V and 8 bases at J; junction bases unmatched: 7. The germline V gene has CDR1 SNHLY and CDR2 FYNNEI. This CDR3 region has 14 residues. This chain's CDR3 is CASKETSGSDEQFF. CDR3 bases: TGTGCCAGCAAAGAAACTAGCGGGAGCGATGAGCAGTTCTTC.

V usage is TRBV4-1 and J usage is TRBJ1-5, with D possibly being TRBD1 (6 bases). Per germline, CDR1 MGHRA and CDR2 YSYEKL. With 4 bases removed from V and 0 bases from J, the gap between germline ends came to 10 bases. CDR3 length: 15 amino acids. CDR3 bases: TGCGCCAGCAGCCCACAGGGCTATAGCAATCAGCCCCAGCATTTT. Translation gives CASSPQGYSNQPQHF.

The chain employs TRBV24-1 and TRBJ2-2; 13 nucleotides match TRBD2. The trim removed 2 bases at V and 6 bases at J, leaving 5 bases unmatched. The CDR3 is made up of 17 amino acids. Germline V gives CDR1 KGHDR, CDR2 SFDVKD. CDR3 nucleotides: TGTGCCACCAGTGATTCTAGACTAGCGGGAGGTCCCGGGGAGCTGTTTTTT. Translated: CATSDSRLAGGPGELFF.

This clone was seen a few times. The chain carries TRBV18 and TRBJ2-5; weak D call: TRBD2 (6 bases). Germline V gives CDR1 KGHSH, CDR2 LQKENI. V dropped 2 bases and J dropped 4 bases, with 17 bases sitting between them. CDR3 length equals 16 residues. The CDR3 nucleotides are TGTGCCAGCTCACCAGAGACTAGGGGAAGTAGAGAGACCCAGTACTTC. It codes for CASSPETRGSRETQYF. Combining the CDR3 with reference TRBV18 and TRBJ2-5 gives the whole variable domain NAGVMQNPRHLVRRRGQEARLRCSPMKGHSHVYWYRQLPEEGLKFMVYLQKENIIDESGMPKERFSAEFPKEGPSILRIQQVVRGDSAAYFCASSPETRGSRETQYFGPGTRLLVL.

This chain links TRBV9 with TRBJ2-7, with D possibly matching TRBD1 (6 bases). V was trimmed by 3 bases and J by 2 bases, leaving 12 bases between them. Looked up from germline, CDR1 is SGDLS and CDR2 is YYNGEE. CDR3 length equals 14 residues. The CDR3: CASSAGDGAYEQYF. The CDR3 DNA is TGTGCCAGCAGCGCAGGGGACGGGGCCTACGAGCAGTACTTC.

This clone was seen a single time. The chain recombines TRBV30 with TRBJ1-1; tentatively, D is TRBD1 (6 bases). The V gene lost 3 bases and the J gene lost 0 bases, with 8 bases spanning the gap. CDR1 and CDR2 (germline): GTSNPN, SVGIG (reference sequence). The CDR3 sequence is 13 residues long. The CDR3 bases are TGTGCCTGGAGGGACAGATTGAACACTGAAGCTTTCTTT. It codes for CAWRDRLNTEAFF. Supplemented by reference TRBV30 and TRBJ1-1, the full variable domain reads SQTIHQWPATLVQPVGSPLSLECTVEGTSNPNLYWYRQAAGRGLQLLFYSVGIGQISSEVPQNLSASRPQDRQFILSSKKLLLSDSGFYLCAWRDRLNTEAFFGQGTRLTVV.